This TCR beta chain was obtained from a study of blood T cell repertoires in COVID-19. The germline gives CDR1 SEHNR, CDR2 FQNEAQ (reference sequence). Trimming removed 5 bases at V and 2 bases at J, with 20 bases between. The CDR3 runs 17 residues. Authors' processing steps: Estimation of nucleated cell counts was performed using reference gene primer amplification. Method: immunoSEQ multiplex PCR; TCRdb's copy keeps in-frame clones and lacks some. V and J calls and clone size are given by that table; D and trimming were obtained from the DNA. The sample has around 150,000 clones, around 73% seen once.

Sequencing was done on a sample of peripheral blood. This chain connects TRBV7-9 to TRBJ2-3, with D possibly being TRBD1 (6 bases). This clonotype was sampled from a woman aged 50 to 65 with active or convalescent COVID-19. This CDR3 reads CASSPYPLGTPTDTQYF. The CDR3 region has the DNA TGTGCCAGCAGCCCCTATCCTCTCGGGACACCCACAGATACGCAGTATTTT. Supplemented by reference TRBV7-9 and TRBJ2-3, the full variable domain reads DTGVSQNPRHKITKRGQNVTFRCDPISEHNRLYWYRQTLGQGPEFLTYFQNEAQLEKSRLLSDRFSAERPKGSFSTLEIQRTEQGDSAMYLCASSPYPLGTPTDTQYFGPGTRLTVL.